This TCR beta chain was recorded in a study of response to subunit inactivated influenza vaccine. The V end was cut by 4 bases, the J end by 5 bases, with 12 bases between. CDR3 length: 13 residues. CDR1 and CDR2 (germline): KGHSH, LQKENI. TCRdb re-derived calls from the RT-PCR reads in MiXCR, one entry per CDR3 protein. The table records about 570,000 distinct CDR3 sequences, over 9% of them present only once. The data were also submitted as part of a second study, on T cells expressing NK-cell markers. That work states: The TCR beta cDNA came from 5'RACE template switching with UMIs.

The material sequenced was PBMCs from blood, taken on the day of vaccination. This chain uses TRBV18 with TRBJ2-7; possible D gene TRBD1, 5 bases. The receptor was isolated from a man in his fifties who received an inactivated influenza vaccine. The CDR3 sequence is CASSQGRLNEQYF. The CDR3 DNA reads TGTGCCAGCTCACAGGGGCGACTGAACGAGCAGTACTTC.